One and the same sample provided the 11 T cell receptor beta chains below, sequenced in a study of blood T cells in healthy people across ages. It was with a sample-barcoded 5' primer and a J-beta primer mix that a second PCR of about 6 to 11 cycles was run. TCRdb re-called the 5' RACE reads through MiXCR, storing one row per CDR3 protein. The sample yields 1.2 million to 1.5 million distinct CDR3 sequences, roughly 59% seen once. The sequenced sample was blood. The receptors were sampled from a young man in good health.

The chain couples TRBV5-1 to TRBJ1-1; 7 bases are shared with TRBD1. There are 14 residues in the CDR3. The J segment lost 6 bases and the V segment lost 0 bases, leaving 5 bases of the junction unmatched. CDR1 is SGHRS and CDR2 is YFSETQ in the germline V gene. The CDR3 DNA sequence: TGCGCCAGCAGCTTGGCGCAGGGGGTTGCTGAAGCTTTCTTT. It translates to CASSLAQGVAEAFF. The complete variable domain, with remaining parts taken from reference TRBV5-1 and TRBJ1-1, reads KAGVTQTPRYLIKTRGQQVTLSCSPISGHRSVSWYQQTPGQGLQFLFEYFSETQRNKGNFPGRFSGRQFSNSRSEMNVSTLELGDSALYLCASSLAQGVAEAFFGQGTRLTVV.

This clonotype has more than one count but fewer than ten. The chain recombines TRBV25-1 with TRBJ1-2; 7 bases match TRBD1. CDR1 and CDR2 (germline): MGHDK, SYGVNS. The CDR3 spans 14 residues. J gave up 8 bases and V 2 bases, and 8 bases lay outside the gene matches. The CDR3 region is CASSETSGGLGYTF. The CDR3 DNA follows: TGTGCCAGCAGTGAAACCTCAGGGGGGCTCGGCTACACCTTC.

The J gene is TRBJ1-6, the V gene TRBV25-1; D is possibly TRBD1 (5 bases). Per germline, CDR1 MGHDK and CDR2 SYGVNS. CDR3 length: 14 residues. V lost 6 bases to trimming and J lost 8 bases, with 14 bases between them. The CDR3, as DNA: TGTGCCAGCAGCCCGTTATCAGGGCATTCACCCCTCCACTTT. This translates into CASSPLSGHSPLHF.

CDR3 coding DNA: TGTGCCACCAGCGGTAGTCCTTTCTACGAGCAGTACTTC. Amino acid sequence: CATSGSPFYEQYF. The chain has TRBV15 and TRBJ2-7; no definite D call. Per germline, CDR1 LNHNV and CDR2 YYDKDF (reference sequence). The CDR3 length is 13 residues. V dropped 5 bases and J dropped 3 bases, with 11 bases sitting between them.

The chain has TRBV29-1 and TRBJ2-2, with no clear D. Germline CDR1 reads SQVTM; CDR2 reads ANQGSEA. The CDR3 has 13 residues. V gave up 2 bases and J gave up 1 base, with 5 bases separating them. The CDR3 spells CSVESENTGELFF. In nucleotides, the CDR3 is TGCAGCGTTGAATCCGAGAACACCGGGGAGCTGTTTTTT.

The sample holds a few counts of this clonotype. The J gene is TRBJ1-2, the V gene TRBV27; 12 bases are shared with TRBD1. The CDR3 is 16 amino acids. The trim removed 3 bases at V and 4 bases at J, leaving 6 bases unmatched. Per the germline V gene, CDR1 is MNHEY and CDR2 is SMNVEV (reference sequence). Here the CDR3 DNA reads TGTGCCAGCAGTTTTGCCCCGGGACAGGGGGCCTATGGCTACACCTTC. It is translated as CASSFAPGQGAYGYTF.

This clonotype was counted between two and nine times. This sequence joins TRBV7-9 and TRBJ2-7; either TRBD1 or TRBD2 may fit D (5 bases each). Germline V gives CDR1 SEHNR, CDR2 FQNEAQ (reference sequence). The V end was cut by 5 bases, the J end by 6 bases, with 14 bases between. The CDR3 is 13 amino acids. The DNA of the CDR3 is TGTGCCAGCAGCCCCGGGACCTGGGGCGAGCAGTACTTC. Amino acid sequence: CASSPGTWGEQYF.

This clonotype was seen once. Written as DNA, the CDR3 is TGTGCCAGCAGCGAATCCGGGACAGGTGATTCCTACGAGCAGTACTTC. Translated, it gives CASSESGTGDSYEQYF. The chain has TRBV21-1 and TRBJ2-7; the D call in the table, TRBD1, was not verified against the DNA. TRBV21-1 is marked as a pseudogene. This CDR3 is 16 amino acids long.

This clonotype was seen more than once but under ten times. CDR3 loop: CASSQGLLYEQYF. The CDR3 region has the DNA TGTGCCAGCAGCCAAGGACTTTTATACGAGCAGTACTTC. V and J are TRBV7-2 and TRBJ2-7, with a possible D match to TRBD2 (5 bases). The CDR3 covers 13 residues. Germline V lookup: CDR1 SGHTA, CDR2 FQGNSA. V was pared by 5 bases and J by 4 bases, with 12 bases between.

The table lists this clonotype with a few counts. The J gene is TRBJ2-7, the V gene TRBV4-2, with D hard to call. Trimming left V 1 base short and J 0 bases short, with 13 bases between. Germline lookup yields CDR1 LGHNA and CDR2 YNFKEQ. This CDR3 contains 16 residues. The CDR3, as DNA: TGTGCCAGCAGCCAAGGCCCCTACGCAAGCTCCTACGAGCAGTACTTC. It is translated as CASSQGPYASSYEQYF.

CDR3 DNA: TGTGCCAGCAGTTTATCGAATGAGGTTGCGCAATCTGGCTACACCTTC. Translated: CASSLSNEVAQSGYTF. The genes are TRBV27 and TRBJ1-2; D unclear. This CDR3 is 16 amino acids long. Germline V gene data show CDR1 as MNHEY and CDR2 as SMNVEV (reference sequence). V lost 0 bases and J 7 bases, leaving 18 bases between the germline ends.